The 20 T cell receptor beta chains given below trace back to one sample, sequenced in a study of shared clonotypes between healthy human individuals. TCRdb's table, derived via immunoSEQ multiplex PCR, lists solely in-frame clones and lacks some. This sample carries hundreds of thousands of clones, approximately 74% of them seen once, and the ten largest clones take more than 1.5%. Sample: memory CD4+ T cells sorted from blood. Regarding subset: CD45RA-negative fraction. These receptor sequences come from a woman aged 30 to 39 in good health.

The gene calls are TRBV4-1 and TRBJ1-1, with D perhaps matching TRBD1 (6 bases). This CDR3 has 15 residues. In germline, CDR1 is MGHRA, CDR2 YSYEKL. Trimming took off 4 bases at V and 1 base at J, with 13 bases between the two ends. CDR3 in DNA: TGCGCCAGCAGCCGGACCGGACAGACGAACACTGAAGCTTTCTTT. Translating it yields CASSRTGQTNTEAFF.

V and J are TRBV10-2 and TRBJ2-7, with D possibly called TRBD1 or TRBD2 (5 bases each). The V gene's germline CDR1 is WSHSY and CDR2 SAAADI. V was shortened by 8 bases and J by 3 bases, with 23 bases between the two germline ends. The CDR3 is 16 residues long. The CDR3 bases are TGCGCCAGCTCGACCGGGACCTTAGGACCGGGCTACGAGCAGTACTTC. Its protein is CASSTGTLGPGYEQYF.

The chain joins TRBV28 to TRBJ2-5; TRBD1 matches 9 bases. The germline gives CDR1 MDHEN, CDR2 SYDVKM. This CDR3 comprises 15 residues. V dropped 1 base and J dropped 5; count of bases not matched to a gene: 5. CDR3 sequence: CASSLFTGGYETQYF. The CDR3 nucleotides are TGTGCCAGCAGTTTATTCACAGGGGGCTATGAGACCCAGTACTTC. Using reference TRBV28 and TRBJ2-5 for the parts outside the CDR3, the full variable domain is DVKVTQSSRYLVKRTGEKVFLECVQDMDHENMFWYRQDPGLGLRLIYFSYDVKMKEKGDIPEGYSVSREKKERFSLILESASTNQTSMYLCASSLFTGGYETQYFGPGTRLLVL.

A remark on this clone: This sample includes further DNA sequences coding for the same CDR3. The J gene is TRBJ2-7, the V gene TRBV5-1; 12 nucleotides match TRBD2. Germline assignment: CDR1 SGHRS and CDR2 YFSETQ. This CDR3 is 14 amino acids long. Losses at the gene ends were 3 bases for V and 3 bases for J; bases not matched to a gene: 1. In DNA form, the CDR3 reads TGCGCCAGCAGCTCGACTAGCGGGAGCTACGAGCAGTACTTC. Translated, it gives CASSSTSGSYEQYF.

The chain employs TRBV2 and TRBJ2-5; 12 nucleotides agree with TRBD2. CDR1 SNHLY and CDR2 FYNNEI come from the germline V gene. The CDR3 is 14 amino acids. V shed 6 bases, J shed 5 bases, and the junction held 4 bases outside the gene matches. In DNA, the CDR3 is TGTGCCAGCAGACGACTAGCGGGAGTGGAGACCCAGTACTTC. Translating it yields CASRRLAGVETQYF.

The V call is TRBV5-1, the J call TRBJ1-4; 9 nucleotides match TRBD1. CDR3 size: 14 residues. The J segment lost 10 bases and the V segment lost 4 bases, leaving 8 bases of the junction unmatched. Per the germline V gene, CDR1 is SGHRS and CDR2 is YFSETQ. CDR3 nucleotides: TGCGCCAGCAGCCGGGTGGGACAGGGCGGAAAACTGTTTTTT. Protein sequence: CASSRVGQGGKLFF.

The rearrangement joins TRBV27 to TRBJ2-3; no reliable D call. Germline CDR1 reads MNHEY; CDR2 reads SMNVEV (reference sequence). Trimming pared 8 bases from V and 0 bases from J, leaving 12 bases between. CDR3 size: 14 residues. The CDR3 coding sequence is TGTGCCAGCCGCGTCGGCTACAGCACAGATACGCAGTATTTT. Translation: CASRVGYSTDTQYF.

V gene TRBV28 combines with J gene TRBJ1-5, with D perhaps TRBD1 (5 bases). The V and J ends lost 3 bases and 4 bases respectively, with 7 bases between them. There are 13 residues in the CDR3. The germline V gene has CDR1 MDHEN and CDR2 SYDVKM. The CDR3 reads CASSFAGNQPQHF. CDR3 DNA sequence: TGTGCCAGCAGTTTTGCAGGGAATCAGCCCCAGCATTTT.

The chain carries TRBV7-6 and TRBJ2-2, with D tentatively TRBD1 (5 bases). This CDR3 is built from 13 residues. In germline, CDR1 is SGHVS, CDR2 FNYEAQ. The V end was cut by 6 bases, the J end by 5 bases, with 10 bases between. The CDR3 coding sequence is TGTGCCAGCAGTAAAAGGGGAACCGGGGAGCTGTTTTTT. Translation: CASSKRGTGELFF.

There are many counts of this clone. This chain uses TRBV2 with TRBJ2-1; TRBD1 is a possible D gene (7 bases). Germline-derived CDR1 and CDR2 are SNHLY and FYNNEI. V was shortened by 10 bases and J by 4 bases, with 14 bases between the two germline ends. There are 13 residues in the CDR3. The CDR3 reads CATRAGGYNEQFF. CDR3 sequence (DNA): TGTGCCACCCGGGCAGGGGGGTACAATGAGCAGTTCTTC.

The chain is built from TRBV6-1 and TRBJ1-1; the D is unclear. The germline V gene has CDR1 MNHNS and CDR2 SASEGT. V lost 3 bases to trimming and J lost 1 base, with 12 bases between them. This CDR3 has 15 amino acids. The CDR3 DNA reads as TGTGCCAGCAGTGACCGGATCTTTGGGAACACTGAAGCTTTCTTT. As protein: CASSDRIFGNTEAFF.

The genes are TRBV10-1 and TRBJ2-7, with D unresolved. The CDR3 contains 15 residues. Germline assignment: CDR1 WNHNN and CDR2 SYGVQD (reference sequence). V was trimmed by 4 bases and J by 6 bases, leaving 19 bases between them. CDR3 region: CASSGTNGMGFEQYF. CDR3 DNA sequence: TGCGCCAGCAGTGGTACAAATGGGATGGGCTTCGAGCAGTACTTC.

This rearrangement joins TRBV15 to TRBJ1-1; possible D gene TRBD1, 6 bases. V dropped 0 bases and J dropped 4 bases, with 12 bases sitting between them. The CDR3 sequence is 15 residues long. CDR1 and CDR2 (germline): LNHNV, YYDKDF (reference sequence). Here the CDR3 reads CATSRDRVRGTEAFF. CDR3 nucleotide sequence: TGTGCCACCAGCAGAGATAGGGTCAGGGGCACTGAAGCTTTCTTT.

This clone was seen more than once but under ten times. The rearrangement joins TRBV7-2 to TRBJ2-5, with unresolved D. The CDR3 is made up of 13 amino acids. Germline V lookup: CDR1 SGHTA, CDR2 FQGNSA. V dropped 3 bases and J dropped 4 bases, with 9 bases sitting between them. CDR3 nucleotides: TGTGCCAGCAGCTTCAAGGGTGTAGAGACCCAGTACTTC. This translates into CASSFKGVETQYF. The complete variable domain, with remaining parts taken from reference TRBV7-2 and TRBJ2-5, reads GAGVSQSPSNKVTEKGKDVELRCDPISGHTALYWYRQSLGQGLEFLIYFQGNSAPDKSGLPSDRFSAERTGGSVSTLTIQRTQQEDSAVYLCASSFKGVETQYFGPGTRLLVL.

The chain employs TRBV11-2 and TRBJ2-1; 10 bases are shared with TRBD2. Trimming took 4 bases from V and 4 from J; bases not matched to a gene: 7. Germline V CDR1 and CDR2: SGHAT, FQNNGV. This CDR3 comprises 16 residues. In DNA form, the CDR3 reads TGTGCCAGCAGCTGGTCGACTAGCGGGCGTTACAATGAGCAGTTCTTC. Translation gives CASSWSTSGRYNEQFF.

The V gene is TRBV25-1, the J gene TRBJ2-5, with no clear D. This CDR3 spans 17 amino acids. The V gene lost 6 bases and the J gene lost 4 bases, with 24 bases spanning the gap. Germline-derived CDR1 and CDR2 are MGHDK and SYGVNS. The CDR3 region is CASSQSKKRPFPETQYF. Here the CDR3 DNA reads TGTGCCAGCAGCCAGTCCAAGAAGAGGCCGTTTCCAGAGACCCAGTACTTC.

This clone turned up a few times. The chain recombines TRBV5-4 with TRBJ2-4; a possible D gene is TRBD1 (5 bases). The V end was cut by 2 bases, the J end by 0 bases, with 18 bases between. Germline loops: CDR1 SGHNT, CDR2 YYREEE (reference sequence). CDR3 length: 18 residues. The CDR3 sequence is CASSFLPAGNLAKNIQYF. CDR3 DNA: TGTGCCAGCAGCTTCTTGCCCGCAGGGAACCTAGCCAAAAACATTCAGTACTTC.

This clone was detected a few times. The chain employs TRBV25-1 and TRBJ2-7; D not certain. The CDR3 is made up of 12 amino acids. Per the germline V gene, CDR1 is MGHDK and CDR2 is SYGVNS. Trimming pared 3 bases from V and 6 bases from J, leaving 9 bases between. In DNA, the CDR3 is TGTGCCAGCAGTGACCTCAAAAGCGAGCAGTACTTC. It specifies CASSDLKSEQYF.

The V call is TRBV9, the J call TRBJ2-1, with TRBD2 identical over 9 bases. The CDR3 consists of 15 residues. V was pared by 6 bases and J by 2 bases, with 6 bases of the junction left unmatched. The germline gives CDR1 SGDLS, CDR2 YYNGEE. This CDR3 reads CASTQGTSPYNEQFF. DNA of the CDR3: TGTGCCAGCACCCAGGGGACTAGCCCCTACAATGAGCAGTTCTTC.

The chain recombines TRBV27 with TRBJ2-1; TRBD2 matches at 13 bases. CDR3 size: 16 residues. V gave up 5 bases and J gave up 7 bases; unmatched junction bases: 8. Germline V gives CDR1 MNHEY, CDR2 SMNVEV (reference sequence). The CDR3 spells CASSPRLAGGQNEQFF. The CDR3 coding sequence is TGTGCCAGCAGTCCCCGACTAGCGGGAGGTCAGAATGAGCAGTTCTTC.